This TCR beta chain derives from a study of cytomegalovirus exposure and HLA in healthy donors (dated 2017 in TCRdb). About the study as a whole: According to an earlier analysis of 587 of the donors, about 179 million T cells yielded 120 million or so unique TCR beta sequences and roughly 280 Gb of sequence data. Roughly 300 gigabases of sequencing data and 75 million to 85 million unique TCR sequences made up an early release that covered several hundred HLA-typed donors. Among the approximately 430 genotyped donors, around 81% belonged to the genetic ancestry cluster associated with self-reported Caucasian donors. The study was designed to test whether signatures of past pathogen exposure could be identified by cataloging public T cell receptors. The study profiled the T cell repertoires of under 850 subjects by immunosequencing and related them to cytomegalovirus serostatus. In addition to the first cohort of around 670 subjects, a separate validation cohort of 130 or so different subjects was used. High-throughput TCR immunosequencing, statistical association of individual TCRs with disease status, and machine learning were combined to predict cytomegalovirus infection status. A later analysis re-analyzed previously published TCR beta repertoires from roughly 690 donors and added high-resolution HLA genotyping to study TCR occurrence patterns. In the later analysis, no new phenotypic data were used to find candidate immune exposures; instead, reliance was placed on TCR beta sequences and their occurrence across donors. To decide whether each TCR beta V gene segment behaved as functional or pseudogenic, an earlier analysis of approximately 620 of the donors relied on high-throughput TCR beta sequencing. Donor age, sex, ethnicity and CMV serostatus were collected together with the repertoire data. A later genetic analysis took genome-wide SNP genotypes for about three fifths of the 666 donors and used that subset as a discovery cohort. All discovery cohort repertoires had been generated using a single sequencing platform. HLA typing covered class I and class II loci at four-digit resolution. Typing coverage differed by locus: A, B, C, DRB1 and DQB1 were typed in roughly 629-630 donors, DQA1 in 500 to 550, DPA1 in some 600, and DPB1 in 450 to 480. Roughly five DR-DQ haplotypes were handled as single units for association and clustering because linkage in the cohort was strong. Across about 380 genotyped donors of the cohort, an average of approximately 240,000 unique TCR beta nucleotide sequences per donor were sequenced, and 15% to 20% of those sequences were non-productive. Study-level results and caveats: Roughly uniform sequencing depth across donors was assumed in presence/absence analyses, although this assumption may not hold. The only immune exposure information available for the cohort was CMV serostatus. A later genetic analysis reported fewer N-insertions in productive TCRs among donors in an Asian-associated ancestry cluster than the roughly 670-donor mean. Across donors, most TCR sequences were observed very rarely, whereas some public TCRs were present in many individuals. In a later analysis, most CMV-associated TCR beta chains were found to appear HLA-restricted, with HLA associations seemingly driven largely by CMV exposure. A later analysis found that HLA-associated TCR beta chains were more clonally expanded and had lower generation probabilities than equally common non-associated chains. A later genetic analysis associated a missense DCLRE1C variant with V-gene and J-gene trimming of TCR beta chains, and an independent cohort replicated the association. The authors suggested that the approach could potentially be extended to other disease states and immunological phenotypes. A later analysis reported that several top co-occurrence clusters appeared linked to parvovirus B19, influenza, CMV and Epstein-Barr virus. The classifier was reported to diagnose cytomegalovirus status with high specificity and sensitivity in both the original cohort and the validation cohort. In the study, around 150 TCR beta chains were listed as associated with cytomegalovirus. Linkage disequilibrium might explain the correlated functional status among segregating V segments, but an unknown experimental factor could not be excluded. Broadly in line with IMGT annotations, most TCR beta V segments showed up in productive rearrangements about 87% or about 30% of the time in an earlier analysis of under 700 of the donors. In vitro tests confirmed that a few of the cytomegalovirus-associated TCR beta chains recognize cytomegalovirus antigens. In a later analysis, TCR association rates were found to vary across HLA loci, with the most associated TCRs seen for DRB1 alleles and the fewest for HLA-C alleles. A further reported finding was that TCR beta sequences accurately predicted the HLA-A and HLA-B alleles for most subjects in the first cohort. At a false discovery rate of 0.05, a later analysis linked under 20,000 TCR beta sequences to specific HLA alleles. When HLA alleles, especially DR and DQ, strongly co-occurred, attributing TCR associations to individual alleles was difficult. Because counts were too low, more than 15 rarely observed V segments, including chromosome 9 orphons, were left out of the earlier analysis of about 620 of the donors. Some IMGT-functional V segments, including TRBV6-2 and TRBV6-3, could not be told apart with the 87-base-pair reads, so those segments were excluded. Because HLA typing was unavailable for some donors at each locus, only the typed subset was used in association tests. The sequencing pipeline was judged likely to have produced a cluster of highly shared sequence variants as a technical artifact. This cohort had only TCR beta chains sequenced, and the lack of alpha or paired-chain data limited which features could be detected.

Trimming leaves V shorter by 3 bases and J shorter by 4 bases, with the junction holding 15 bases beyond the gene matches. The CDR3 runs 17 amino acids, cysteine and phenylalanine included. Of the read, only the CDR3 DNA is kept; its 51 bases are in frame from base 1. Per the germline V gene, LGHNA is the CDR1 and YNFKEQ is the CDR2. In total, just over 650 healthy bone marrow donors made up the cohort. At the time of sampling, all cohort members were nominally healthy, though unrecorded immune exposures were likely present. The donor tested CMV seropositive, placing the donor among the approximately 310 seropositive members of the cohort. Every donor gave a peripheral blood sample, and the peripheral blood mononuclear cells from that sample were used for TCR beta sequencing. The Qiagen DNeasy Blood Extraction Kit was used to extract genomic DNA from the blood cell samples. On this clone itself: The target of this receptor is not known. Qualities for individual bases were not recorded, and no much larger clone is one base off.

Libraries were built with the immunoSEQ multiplex PCR assay. The multiplex PCR relied on a mix of 60 forward primers for TCR Vbeta segments and 13 reverse primers for TCR Jbeta segments. Amplification of the CDR3 region of rearranged TCR beta genes was performed with a multiplex PCR assay on genomic DNA. The Illumina HiSeq System was used to sequence the amplified TCR beta libraries as 87-base-pair reads. On the authors' methods: In a later analysis, some 80 million unique TCR beta chains were counted across the 500 to 700 repertoires, and around 10 million of these chains were shared by at least two donors. To remove PCR and sequencing errors, raw reads were error-corrected and collapsed into unique sequences using a nearest-neighbor algorithm that merged closely related sequences. V, D and J gene segments were assigned by aligning CDR3 sequences to IMGT reference sequences. For a sequence to be retained, a match of at least six nucleotides was required to both a V gene segment and a J gene segment. A rearrangement was called productive if the CDR3 had no stop codons and remained in frame with V and J, and every other rearrangement was called non-productive. Following IMGT convention, CDR3 was defined as the stretch from the second conserved V-encoded cysteine up to the conserved J-encoded phenylalanine. The earlier analysis of fewer than 750 of the donors excluded sequences that lacked an unambiguous match to a single V gene segment. In an earlier analysis of around 590 of the donors, a V segment was called functional when productive rearrangements were above 56.7%, and segregating when the standard deviation between donors exceeded 5%. To diagnose cytomegalovirus status from the catalog of TCR beta chain sequences, a statistical classification framework was built. A later analysis assigned V and J genes by comparing TCR nucleotide sequences with IMGT/GENE-DB human TR gene sequences. The TCRdist pipeline was used in a later analysis to assign CDR3 sequences and most-parsimonious VDJ recombination scenarios. In a later analysis, each TCR beta chain was defined by its CDR3 amino acid sequence together with its V-gene family, and reads lacking a unique V-gene family were excluded. As a way to deal with suspected cross-contamination and a sequencing artifact, a later analysis dropped approximately 590 nucleotide sequences that were highly shared and had low generation probability. In a later analysis, a clonal expansion index for each public chain was calculated from normalized within-repertoire ranks of inferred template counts. A later analysis computed generation probabilities with a VDJ recombination model fitted to out-of-frame rearrangements, and checked the results against IGoR. Hypergeometric tests were used in a later analysis to score TCR-TCR, TCR-HLA and TCR-CMV co-occurrence, with a repertoire-size bias correction applied to the TCR pairs. A later analysis estimated false discovery rates by permuting HLA or CMV assignments 20 times. In a later analysis, co-occurring TCRs were grouped with DBSCAN, and TCRdist sequence similarity was added when clustering was performed within HLA-allele-positive subsets. For co-occurrence clustering, repertoires with fewer than 30,000 or more than 120,000 public chains were excluded, along with about five repertoires with anomalous nucleotide sharing. TCRdb holds this immuneACCESS table with in-frame rearrangements only. Some clones are missing; in checked studies, unresolved V genes explain under half, and the rest has no known cause. The D gene and trimming were derived from the DNA, and the V and J assignments and clone size from that table. The sample table shows approximately 190,000 clones, and 78% are seen once. The ten largest clones add up to approximately 6% of the sample.

The sample consisted of PBMCs. This receptor chain uses TRBV4-2 and TRBJ2-7, with 7 junctional bases fitting TRBD2. The sequence was collected from a woman aged 25 to 39 in good health and CMV-seropositive. The CDR3 reads CASSHSTAGILAYEQYF. The base sequence is TGTGCCAGCAGCCACTCTACAGCGGGAATACTCGCTTACGAGCAGTACTTC.